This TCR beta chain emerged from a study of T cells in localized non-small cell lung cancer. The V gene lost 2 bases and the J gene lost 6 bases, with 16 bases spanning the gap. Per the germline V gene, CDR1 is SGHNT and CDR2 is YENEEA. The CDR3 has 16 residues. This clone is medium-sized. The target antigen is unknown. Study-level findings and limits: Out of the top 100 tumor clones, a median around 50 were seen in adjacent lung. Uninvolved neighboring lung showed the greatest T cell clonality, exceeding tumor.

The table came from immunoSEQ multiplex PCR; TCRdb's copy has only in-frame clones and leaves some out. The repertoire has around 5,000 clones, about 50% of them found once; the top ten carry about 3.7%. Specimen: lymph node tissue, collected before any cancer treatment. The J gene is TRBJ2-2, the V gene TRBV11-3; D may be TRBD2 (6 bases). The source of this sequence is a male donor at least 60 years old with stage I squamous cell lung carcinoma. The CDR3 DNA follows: TGTGCCAGCAGCTTAACCGGGACTTCTCTACCCGGGGAGCTGTTTTTT. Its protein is CASSLTGTSLPGELFF.